The T cell receptor (beta chain) under discussion was sequenced for a study of shared clonotypes between healthy human individuals. Germline V CDR1 and CDR2: LNHNV, YYDKDF (reference sequence). This CDR3 comprises 13 residues. The V and J ends lost 3 bases and 10 bases, in that order; junction bases with no gene match: 5. Clones were sequenced by immunoSEQ multiplex PCR, and TCRdb holds only the in-frame ones, with some missing. This table has roughly 700,000 clones, under 80% appearing once. Sequencing was performed on memory CD4+ T cells sorted from blood. Noted subset: CD45RA-negative fraction. The rearrangement uses TRBV15 and TRBJ2-1; TRBD1 matches at 8 bases. This receptor was identified in a woman in her twenties or thirties in good health. This CDR3 is CATSRQGAYEQFF. In DNA form, the CDR3 reads TGTGCCACCAGCAGGCAGGGGGCTTACGAGCAGTTCTTC.